The 16 T cell receptor beta chains in this list originate from one sample, sequenced in a study of T-cell reconstitution after alpha-beta-depleted transplantation in children. The TCRbeta library incorporated unique molecular identifiers. TCRdb itself ran the PCR reads through MiXCR, one entry per CDR3 protein. The sample holds about 540,000 distinct CDR3 sequences, approximately 20% seen once. Sequenced here: PBMCs from the stem cell graft donor, sampled from the stem cell graft. Source of these receptors: a human donor who donated a stem cell graft to a child with acute lymphoblastic leukemia.

The rearrangement joins TRBV5-1 to TRBJ2-1; TRBD2 agrees at 7 bases. The germline gives CDR1 SGHRS, CDR2 YFSETQ. The CDR3 sequence is 14 residues long. The V and J ends lost 2 bases and 8 bases, in that order; junction bases with no gene match: 7. The DNA for the CDR3 is TGCGCCAGCAGCTTTACGGGGGAGGGCGATGAGCAGTTCTTC. Amino acid sequence: CASSFTGEGDEQFF.

This clonotype occurred a few times. The J gene is TRBJ1-5, the V gene TRBV6-6; no reliable D call. This CDR3 comprises 13 residues. Germline CDR1 reads MNHNY; CDR2 reads SVGAGI (reference sequence). The V end lost 7 bases, the J end lost 6 bases, and 13 bases lay between the germline ends. The chain's CDR3 is CASTLGGLQPQHF. Here the CDR3 DNA reads TGTGCCAGCACTTTAGGAGGGCTTCAGCCCCAGCATTTT.

The V and J genes are TRBV4-1 and TRBJ1-1; TRBD1 matches 7 bases. Germline CDR1 reads MGHRA; CDR2 reads YSYEKL. After removal of 1 base from V and 1 base from J, the junction contained 9 bases not matched to a gene. The CDR3 has 17 amino acids. The CDR3 here is CASSQVGKTGRNTEAFF. CDR3 nucleotide sequence: TGCGCCAGCAGCCAAGTTGGAAAGACAGGGCGGAACACTGAAGCTTTCTTT.

This clonotype turned up a few times. The chain is built from TRBV5-1 and TRBJ1-1; D not resolved. This CDR3 has 14 amino acids. V lost 4 bases to trimming and J lost 3 bases, with 13 bases between them. CDR1 is SGHRS and CDR2 is YFSETQ in the germline V gene. The chain's CDR3 is CASSPAAWDTEAFF. The CDR3 bases are TGCGCCAGCAGCCCAGCGGCGTGGGACACTGAAGCTTTCTTT.

This sequence joins TRBV12-3 or TRBV12-4 and TRBJ2-1, with 12 bases lining up with TRBD1. Germline trimming cut 6 bases from V and 10 bases from J; bases unmatched to any gene: 7. There are 14 residues in the CDR3. CDR3 sequence: CASRPGQGAREQFF. CDR3 DNA: TGTGCCAGCAGGCCGGGACAGGGGGCGCGGGAGCAGTTCTTC.

V usage is TRBV6-5 and J usage is TRBJ2-3, with 9 bases lining up with TRBD2. This CDR3 is 16 amino acids long. Germline values: CDR1 MNHEY, CDR2 SVGAGI. Trimming cost V 5 bases and J 1 base; bases outside gene matches: 7. The DNA of the CDR3 is TGTGCCAGCAGTCTATACAGGACTAGCGGCACAGATACGCAGTATTTT. It translates to CASSLYRTSGTDTQYF.

In this sample, this clonotype turned up a few times. The chain combines TRBV7-9 with TRBJ2-7, with 7 bases that match TRBD1. This CDR3 is 15 amino acids long. Per germline, CDR1 SEHNR and CDR2 FQNEAQ (reference sequence). V was clipped by 5 bases and J by 7 bases; unmatched bases: 14. For the CDR3, the DNA is TGTGCCAGCAGCCCCAATTCTAAGGGGGCTCGGGAGCAGTACTTC. Translated: CASSPNSKGAREQYF.

The V gene is TRBV20-1, the J gene TRBJ1-3, with TRBD1 matching over 8 bases. From germline, CDR1 is DFQATT and CDR2 SNEGSKA (reference sequence). The CDR3 is 14 amino acids. V lost 0 bases, J lost 8 bases, and 6 bases stayed unmatched. The CDR3 nucleotides are TGCAGTGCTAGAGATAGGACAGGGCGGCACACCATATATTTT. Translation gives CSARDRTGRHTIYF.

The table lists this clonotype with a few counts. This chain links TRBV5-1 with TRBJ1-4, with D possibly TRBD1 on 6 matching bases. The CDR3 has 14 amino acids. The V and J ends lost 4 bases and 4 bases respectively, with 11 bases between them. Germline assignment: CDR1 SGHRS and CDR2 YFSETQ. Written as DNA, the CDR3 is TGCGCCAGCAGCCCGGGGGGGCGTAATGAAAAACTGTTTTTT. Protein: CASSPGGRNEKLFF. Combining the CDR3 with reference TRBV5-1 and TRBJ1-4 gives the whole variable domain KAGVTQTPRYLIKTRGQQVTLSCSPISGHRSVSWYQQTPGQGLQFLFEYFSETQRNKGNFPGRFSGRQFSNSRSEMNVSTLELGDSALYLCASSPGGRNEKLFFGSGTQLSVL.

This chain links TRBV6-5 with TRBJ2-1; no clear D. Germline V gives CDR1 MNHEY, CDR2 SVGAGI. Trimming removed 4 bases from V and 8 bases from J, with 6 bases in between. This CDR3 comprises 11 residues. The CDR3 sequence: CASSSLHEQFF. The CDR3 DNA is TGTGCCAGCAGTTCCCTCCATGAGCAGTTCTTC.

The genes are TRBV10-2 and TRBJ2-2, with D unclear. CDR1 is WSHSY, CDR2 SAAADI, per germline. CDR3 length: 15 amino acids. V was shortened by 8 bases and J by 5 bases, with 18 bases between the two germline ends. The CDR3 loop reads CASCSVVVGTGELFF. CDR3 DNA: TGCGCCAGCTGTAGTGTTGTGGTGGGGACCGGGGAGCTGTTTTTT.

This clonotype was seen only a few times. J is TRBJ2-3 and V is TRBV12-3 or TRBV12-4, with D perhaps TRBD1 (6 bases). Deletions cut 10 bases from V and 6 bases from J, with 14 bases between. This CDR3 region has 12 residues. CDR3 bases: TGTGCCACCAGCTCGAGGGGGGATACGCAGTATTTT. It translates to CATSSRGDTQYF.

The rearrangement uses TRBV12-3 or TRBV12-4 and TRBJ1-2; TRBD1 agrees at 9 bases. V gave up 5 bases and J gave up 4 bases; unmatched junction bases: 8. CDR3 size: 15 residues. The CDR3 sequence is CASSPGTGTGYGYTF. The CDR3 DNA is TGTGCCAGCAGTCCTGGGACAGGGACTGGCTATGGCTACACCTTC.

This clonotype was counted once. The rearrangement uses TRBV5-5 and TRBJ2-1; the match to TRBD2 covers 7 bases. Trimming at V came to 4 bases and at J to 6 bases, leaving 4 bases not matched to a gene. Germline V gives CDR1 SGHKS, CDR2 YYEKEE (reference sequence). CDR3 length: 13 residues. The CDR3 DNA reads TGTGCCAGCAGCAGGTGGGGGGGCAATGAGCAGTTCTTC. It yields the protein CASSRWGGNEQFF. Full variable domain (outside the CDR3, taken from reference TRBV5-5 and TRBJ2-1): DAGVTQSPTHLIKTRGQQVTLRCSPISGHKSVSWYQQVLGQGPQFIFQYYEKEERGRGNFPDRFSARQFPNYSSELNVNALLLGDSALYLCASSRWGGNEQFFGPGTRLTVL.

The chain is built from TRBV6-5 and TRBJ2-7, with 9 bases matching TRBD1. With 2 bases clipped from V and 3 bases from J, the junction kept 5 bases outside the gene matches. Germline V lookup: CDR1 MNHEY, CDR2 SVGAGI. The CDR3 has 15 amino acids. The chain's CDR3 is CASSYRQGVIYEQYF. In DNA form, the CDR3 reads TGTGCCAGCAGTTACCGACAGGGGGTTATCTACGAGCAGTACTTC.

V usage is TRBV20-1 and J usage is TRBJ2-3; D ambiguous. Germline assignment: CDR1 DFQATT and CDR2 SNEGSKA (reference sequence). V lost 3 bases and J lost 2, with 9 bases in between. The CDR3 is made up of 13 amino acids. The CDR3 loop is CSASPLHTDTQYF. DNA for the CDR3: TGCAGTGCTAGCCCCCTCCACACAGATACGCAGTATTTT.